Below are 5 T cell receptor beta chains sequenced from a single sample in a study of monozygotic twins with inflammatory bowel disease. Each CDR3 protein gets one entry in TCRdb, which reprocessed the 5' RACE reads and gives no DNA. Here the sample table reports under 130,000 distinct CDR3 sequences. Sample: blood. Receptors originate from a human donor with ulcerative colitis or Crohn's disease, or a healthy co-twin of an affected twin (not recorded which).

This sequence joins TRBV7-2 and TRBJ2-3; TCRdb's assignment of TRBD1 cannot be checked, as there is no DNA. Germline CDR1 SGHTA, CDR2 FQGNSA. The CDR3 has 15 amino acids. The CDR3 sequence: CASSLVGRGTDTQYF.

The CDR3 protein is CASSREQKLSGANVLTF. The chain recombines TRBV18 with TRBJ2-6. Germline lookup yields CDR1 KGHSH and CDR2 LQKENI. The CDR3 length is 17 residues.

The CDR3 sequence is CASSFGRNTIYF. The V call is TRBV7-2, the J call TRBJ1-3. The CDR3 has 12 amino acids. Looked up from germline, CDR1 is SGHTA and CDR2 is FQGNSA.

The CDR3 region is CASSLSRQYNQPQHF. This chain links TRBV27 with TRBJ1-5; TCRdb indicates TRBD1, and absent DNA this call remains unverified. From germline, CDR1 is MNHEY and CDR2 SMNVEV (reference sequence). The CDR3 consists of 15 residues.

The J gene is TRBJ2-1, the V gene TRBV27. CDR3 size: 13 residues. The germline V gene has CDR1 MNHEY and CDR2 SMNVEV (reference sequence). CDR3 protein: CASSFQLHNEQFF.